These 17 T cell receptor beta chains share one sample of origin, sequenced in a study of blood T cell repertoires in COVID-19 (dated by TCRdb to about 2020). The library was produced with the immunoSEQ multiplex PCR assay. TCRdb stores this immuneACCESS table with in-frame sequences only. Part of the clones is absent; in the studies checked, under half of the shortfall reflects unresolved V genes, and no reason is known for the rest. The table for this sample lists roughly 190,000 clones; approximately 86% of them were counted only once. The ten top clones hold about 5% of the sample. The sample was PBMCs or T cells enriched from blood (not recorded which). Source of these receptors: a woman aged 55-69 years with acute COVID-19.

V usage is TRBV18 and J usage is TRBJ1-1; tentatively, D is TRBD1 (6 bases). The germline CDR1 and CDR2 sequences are KGHSH and LQKENI. The CDR3 covers 18 residues. V was shortened by 6 bases and J by 5 bases, with 28 bases between the two germline ends. CDR3 residues: CASSPRAPGVDVSTEAFF. The CDR3, as DNA: TGTGCCAGCTCCCCTCGGGCCCCAGGGGTGGACGTGTCAACTGAAGCTTTCTTT.

The V gene is TRBV24-1, the J gene TRBJ1-1, with 9 bases matching TRBD1. The CDR3 contains 14 residues. Germline V gives CDR1 KGHDR, CDR2 SFDVKD. The J segment lost 4 bases and the V segment lost 4 bases, leaving 3 bases of the junction unmatched. CDR3 sequence: CATSEGTGSTEAFF. The DNA of the CDR3 is TGTGCCACCAGTGAAGGGACAGGGAGCACTGAAGCTTTCTTT.

This clone has only one observation. The J gene is TRBJ1-5, the V gene TRBV11-2; D not certain. The V gene lost 5 bases and the J gene lost 4 bases, with 9 bases spanning the gap. CDR1 and CDR2 (germline): SGHAT, FQNNGV. The CDR3 is made up of 13 amino acids. The CDR3 bases are TGTGCCAGCAGCCCGCGGGGAAATCAGCCCCAGCATTTT. Its protein product is CASSPRGNQPQHF.

The DNA of the CDR3 is TGTGCCAGCAGCTTAGGCCCCGGGAATTCACCCCTCCACTTT. Residues: CASSLGPGNSPLHF. The chain uses TRBV7-2 and TRBJ1-6; no clear D gene. CDR1 and CDR2 (germline): SGHTA, FQGNSA. Trimming pared 1 base from V and 7 bases from J, leaving 8 bases between. The CDR3 is made up of 14 amino acids. Looking up the rest from reference TRBV7-2 and TRBJ1-6 gives the full variable domain: GAGVSQSPSNKVTEKGKDVELRCDPISGHTALYWYRQSLGQGLEFLIYFQGNSAPDKSGLPSDRFSAERTGGSVSTLTIQRTQQEDSAVYLCASSLGPGNSPLHFGNGTRLTVT.

J is TRBJ1-1 and V is TRBV7-2; possibly TRBD1 for D (5 bases). CDR1 and CDR2 from the germline V gene are SGHTA and FQGNSA. Between the trimmed V and J ends, which lost 5 bases and 3 bases, there was a span of 25 bases. This CDR3 has 18 amino acids. The CDR3 sequence is CASSLGLGGGERYTEAFF. The CDR3 DNA reads as TGTGCCAGCAGCCTGGGATTGGGGGGAGGCGAGAGGTACACTGAAGCTTTCTTT.

The genes are TRBV10-1 and TRBJ2-1; 7 bases map to TRBD1. The CDR3 contains 12 residues. V trimming: 8 bases; J trimming: 9 bases; junction bases outside the gene matches: 7. Per germline, CDR1 WNHNN and CDR2 SYGVQD (reference sequence). CDR3: CASSPDRVEQFF. CDR3 sequence (DNA): TGCGCCAGCTCTCCAGACAGGGTTGAGCAGTTCTTC.

On this clone: Other DNA sequences in this specimen translate into the identical CDR3. The V and J genes are TRBV7-9 and TRBJ1-3; D is uncertain. This CDR3 contains 13 residues. V was clipped by 6 bases and J by 0 bases, with 6 bases between them. CDR1 and CDR2 from the germline V gene are SEHNR and FQNEAQ (reference sequence). The CDR3 DNA is TGTGCCAGCAGAGAGGGCTCTGGAAACACCATATATTTT. This codes for CASREGSGNTIYF.

V is TRBV3-1 (or the pseudogene TRBV3-2) and J is TRBJ1-5, with D uncertain. This CDR3 has 14 residues. Trimming removed 0 bases at V and 6 bases at J, with 9 bases between. From germline, CDR1 is LGHDT and CDR2 YNNKEL (reference sequence). CDR3 amino acids: CASSQEGRSQPQHF. CDR3 DNA sequence: TGTGCCAGCAGCCAAGAGGGGAGGAGTCAGCCCCAGCATTTT.

This chain joins TRBV18 and TRBJ2-7; 8 nucleotides line up with TRBD2. The germline gives CDR1 KGHSH, CDR2 LQKENI. After removal of 5 bases from V and 2 bases from J, the junction contained 11 bases not matched to a gene. The length of the CDR3 is 16 residues. The CDR3 DNA sequence: TGTGCCAGCTCATCCTTTAAGCGGGAGCTAACCTACGAGCAGTACTTC. This gives the protein CASSSFKRELTYEQYF.

This chain connects TRBV29-1 to TRBJ2-3, with TRBD1 identical over 7 bases. Germline V gives CDR1 SQVTM, CDR2 ANQGSEA. V trimming: 1 base; J trimming: 3 bases; junction bases outside the gene matches: 13. This CDR3 has 17 residues. CDR3 DNA: TGCAGCGTTGAAGGGGCACAGGGGAGCATGGGGACAGATACGCAGTATTTT. This translates into CSVEGAQGSMGTDTQYF.

The chain employs TRBV6-2 or TRBV6-3 and TRBJ2-7; 8 positions agree with TRBD1. This CDR3 has 15 residues. The trim removed 2 bases at V and 6 bases at J, leaving 9 bases unmatched. Germline CDR1 reads MNHEY; CDR2 reads SVGEGT. DNA for the CDR3: TGTGCCAGCAGTTACAGTAAGACCGACAGGGGCGAGCAGTACGTC. Its translation is CASSYSKTDRGEQYV.

CDR3 sequence (DNA): TGTGCCAGCACCTGGGGTCGACAGGGCTCCTACGAGCAGTACGTC. This encodes CASTWGRQGSYEQYV. V and J are TRBV28 and TRBJ2-7; TRBD1 aligns across 7 bases. CDR3 length: 15 residues. CDR1 and CDR2 from the germline V gene are MDHEN and SYDVKM. The ends lost 7 bases at V and 0 bases at J; junction bases unmatched: 9.

This chain joins TRBV23-1 and TRBJ2-7; D may be TRBD2 (6 bases). TRBV23-1 is labeled an ORF, and its function is uncertain. Trimming stripped 6 bases from V and 7 bases from J, with 19 bases between. This CDR3 spans 14 amino acids. The CDR3, as DNA: TGCGCCAGCAGCCCCGGCCGCCCCGGAGGGGAGCAGTACGTC. This gives the protein CASSPGRPGGEQYV.

This clone has just one count. The rearrangement joins TRBV7-9 to TRBJ2-2; possible D gene TRBD2, 6 bases. This CDR3 spans 16 amino acids. The V end was cut by 1 base, the J end by 7 bases, with 16 bases between. Germline CDR1 is SEHNR and CDR2 is FQNEAQ (reference sequence). The CDR3 coding sequence is TGTGCCAGCAGCTTAGTCGTGCTAGCGAGAGGCGGGGAGCTGTTTTTT. The encoded protein is CASSLVVLARGGELFF.

Here the CDR3 DNA reads TGTGCCAGCAGTTACTCGCGGACAGGGGTGAACACTGAAGCTTTCTTT. This translates into CASSYSRTGVNTEAFF. The V gene is TRBV6-2 or TRBV6-3, the J gene TRBJ1-1; 9 nucleotides align to TRBD1. The germline gives CDR1 MNHEY, CDR2 SVGEGT. The CDR3 extends over 16 amino acids. J was trimmed by 0 bases and V by 0 bases; bases with no gene match: 2.

This clone was seen a single time. The J gene is TRBJ1-2, the V gene TRBV6-5; perhaps TRBD1 as D (5 bases). Between the trimmed V and J ends, which lost 0 bases and 2 bases, there was a span of 13 bases. The CDR3 runs 16 residues. Germline CDR1 and CDR2: MNHEY and SVGAGI. CDR3 bases: TGTGCCAGCAGTTACTCGGGGGAGGGGTACAACTATGGCTACACCTTC. Its protein is CASSYSGEGYNYGYTF.

The J gene is TRBJ2-1, the V gene TRBV3-1 (or the pseudogene TRBV3-2); a weak D match, TRBD1 (8 bases). The CDR3 consists of 15 residues. Germline V CDR1 and CDR2: LGHDT, YNNKEL (reference sequence). Trimming took off 3 bases at V and 10 bases at J, with 19 bases between the two ends. CDR3 sequence reads: CASSQRSGTGWEQFF. CDR3 nucleotide sequence: TGTGCCAGCAGCCAGAGAAGCGGGACAGGATGGGAGCAGTTCTTC.